Below, 25 T cell receptor beta chains from the same sample are listed, as sequenced in a study of CD8 T cells in Susac syndrome. RNA was extracted with the RNeasy kit, and a quantity of roughly 0.5 to 1 ug was reverse transcribed using random hexamers. TCRdb re-called the immunoSEQ multiplex PCR reads through MiXCR, storing one row per CDR3 protein. The table includes 250,000 to 350,000 distinct CDR3 sequences, approximately 90% detected once. Input material: CD4+ T cells from PBMCs. The receptors derive from a human donor with multiple sclerosis.

This chain links TRBV5-1 with TRBJ2-3; D call uncertain. The V and J ends lost 3 bases and 1 base respectively, with 12 bases between them. This CDR3 comprises 15 residues. CDR1 and CDR2 from the germline V gene are SGHRS and YFSETQ. The CDR3 protein is CASSSVGRGTDTQYF. As DNA, the CDR3 is TGCGCCAGCAGCTCCGTGGGTAGGGGCACAGATACGCAGTATTTT.

The chain couples TRBV29-1 to TRBJ2-7; TRBD1 agrees at 9 bases. The germline V gene encodes CDR1 SQVTM and CDR2 ANQGSEA. V lost 4 bases and J lost 3; bases outside the gene matches: 7. CDR3 length: 14 amino acids. The CDR3 region is CSVGSPGQGYEQYF. DNA for the CDR3: TGCAGCGTTGGATCTCCGGGACAGGGCTACGAGCAGTACTTC.

This clonotype was observed a few times. This rearrangement joins TRBV24-1 to TRBJ2-5, with D perhaps TRBD1 or TRBD2 (5 bases each). V was trimmed by 3 bases and J by 5 bases, leaving 12 bases between them. The CDR3 spans 14 residues. Germline CDR1 reads KGHDR; CDR2 reads SFDVKD. CDR3 region: CATSDGREGETQYF. In nucleotides, the CDR3 is TGTGCCACCAGTGATGGTCGAGAGGGGGAGACCCAGTACTTC.

The CDR3 sequence: CASTFQRRETQYF. CDR3 nucleotides: TGTGCCAGCACCTTCCAGCGGCGGGAGACCCAGTACTTC. The V call is TRBV12-3 or TRBV12-4, the J call TRBJ2-5, with D tentatively TRBD2 (5 bases). This CDR3 has 13 amino acids. The V gene lost 7 bases and the J gene lost 5 bases, with 14 bases spanning the gap.

This clonotype has only one observation. For the CDR3, the DNA is TGCGCCAGCAGCCAATTGGGTATCGTGGACACCGGGGAGCTGTTTTTT. This translates into CASSQLGIVDTGELFF. The V and J genes are TRBV4-1 and TRBJ2-2; D is undetermined. V was trimmed by 2 bases and J by 3 bases, leaving 13 bases between them. The CDR3 contains 16 residues. The germline CDR1 and CDR2 sequences are MGHRA and YSYEKL.

In this sample, this clonotype turned up once. The V gene is TRBV5-1, the J gene TRBJ2-1; D is possibly TRBD2 (6 bases). Trimming pared 3 bases from V and 4 bases from J, leaving 20 bases between. CDR1 is SGHRS, CDR2 YFSETQ, per germline. There are 17 residues in the CDR3. In DNA form, the CDR3 reads TGCGCCAGCAGCTCTGGAACAGCGGGTGAGACATACAATGAGCAGTTCTTC. This encodes CASSSGTAGETYNEQFF.

The chain has TRBV25-1 and TRBJ2-3; 8 bases are shared with TRBD1. Unmatched junction bases numbered 9, after V lost 4 bases and J lost 9 bases. Germline V gene data show CDR1 as MGHDK and CDR2 as SYGVNS. The CDR3 is made up of 14 amino acids. This CDR3 reads CASSGGQGARTQYF. The CDR3 DNA follows: TGTGCCAGCAGTGGGGGGCAGGGGGCGCGGACGCAGTATTTT. Drawing the rest from reference TRBV25-1 and TRBJ2-3, the complete variable domain is EADIYQTPRYLVIGTGKKITLECSQTMGHDKMYWYQQDPGMELHLIHYSYGVNSTEKGDLSSESTVSRIRTEHFPLTLESARPSHTSQYLCASSGGQGARTQYFGPGTRLTVL.

This sequence joins TRBV20-1 and TRBJ2-7; D ambiguous. The V end lost 2 bases, the J end lost 4 bases, and 6 bases lay between the germline ends. The CDR3 spans 11 residues. Germline V gives CDR1 DFQATT, CDR2 SNEGSKA (reference sequence). CDR3 protein: CSARRSYEQYF. CDR3 nucleotides: TGCAGTGCTAGACGGTCGTACGAGCAGTACTTC.

The chain has TRBV12-3 or TRBV12-4 and TRBJ2-1; no reliable D call. V shed 5 bases and J shed 9 bases, with 20 bases lying between them. This CDR3 has 15 amino acids. CDR3 residues: CASSPDLPRAGEQFF. CDR3 DNA: TGTGCCAGCAGTCCGGATCTCCCACGGGCCGGTGAGCAGTTCTTC.

This sequence joins TRBV12-5 and TRBJ2-6; 7 nucleotides agree with TRBD1. J lost 0 bases, V lost 2 bases, and 10 bases had no gene match. The CDR3 contains 19 residues. Germline V gives CDR1 LGHNT, CDR2 FRNRAP. Here the CDR3 DNA reads TGTGCTAGTGGTTTGCCCACGGGACAGCTACTCTCTGGGGCCAACGTCCTGACTTTC. This encodes CASGLPTGQLLSGANVLTF. Full variable domain (remainder filled in from reference TRBV12-5 and TRBJ2-6): DARVTQTPRHKVTEMGQEVTMRCQPILGHNTVFWYRQTMMQGLELLAYFRNRAPLDDSGMPKDRFSAEMPDATLATLKIQPSEPRDSAVYFCASGLPTGQLLSGANVLTFGAGSRLTVL.

Here the CDR3 DNA reads TGTGCCAGCAGTCCTCAGGGTAACAGTTCACCCCTCCACTTT. Encoded protein: CASSPQGNSSPLHF. This sequence joins TRBV12-3 or TRBV12-4 and TRBJ1-6, with D possibly TRBD1 on 5 matching bases. There are 14 residues in the CDR3. Deletions cut 5 bases from V and 9 bases from J, with 14 bases between.

The rearrangement links TRBV20-1 to TRBJ1-5; 7 bases are a match to TRBD1. V dropped 4 bases and J dropped 5; count of bases not matched to a gene: 8. The germline V gene encodes CDR1 DFQATT and CDR2 SNEGSKA (reference sequence). There are 14 residues in the CDR3. This CDR3 reads CSATPTGFDQPQHF. In DNA form, the CDR3 reads TGCAGTGCTACCCCGACAGGGTTTGATCAGCCCCAGCATTTT.

This clonotype was seen only a few times. The chain is built from TRBV7-9 and TRBJ1-2, with D tentatively TRBD1 (5 bases). V was cut by 3 bases and J by 4 bases, with 6 bases left in between. The CDR3 has 12 residues. Germline V gene data show CDR1 as SEHNR and CDR2 as FQNEAQ (reference sequence). For the CDR3, the DNA is TGTGCCAGCAGCTTGGGGGGCTATGGCTACACCTTC. The encoded protein is CASSLGGYGYTF. The full variable domain, with the rest looked up from reference TRBV7-9 and TRBJ1-2, is DTGVSQNPRHKITKRGQNVTFRCDPISEHNRLYWYRQTLGQGPEFLTYFQNEAQLEKSRLLSDRFSAERPKGSFSTLEIQRTEQGDSAMYLCASSLGGYGYTFGSGTRLTVV.

The genes are TRBV9 and TRBJ2-1; 8 nucleotides match TRBD2. Germline assignment: CDR1 SGDLS and CDR2 YYNGEE. This CDR3 is built from 18 residues. The V and J ends lost 0 bases and 0 bases, in that order; junction bases with no gene match: 8. CDR3 sequence (DNA): TGTGCCAGCAGCGTAGTTGCTAGCGGGCCGAACTCCTACAATGAGCAGTTCTTC. Protein product: CASSVVASGPNSYNEQFF.

This clonotype was detected a few times. The chain employs TRBV18 and TRBJ1-1; D is perhaps TRBD1 (5 bases). CDR3 size: 14 residues. The germline gives CDR1 KGHSH, CDR2 LQKENI. V lost 3 bases and J 1 base, leaving 9 bases between the germline ends. CDR3 region: CASSPAGGNTEAFF. The DNA of the CDR3 is TGTGCCAGCTCACCCGCTGGGGGGAACACTGAAGCTTTCTTT.

The chain employs TRBV12-3 or TRBV12-4 and TRBJ2-1; D uncertain. Between the trimmed V and J ends, which lost 9 bases and 2 bases, there was a span of 11 bases. CDR3 length equals 13 residues. CDR3: CASKNRTYNEQFF. DNA for the CDR3: TGTGCCAGTAAAAATCGGACCTACAATGAGCAGTTCTTC.

V usage is TRBV20-1 and J usage is TRBJ2-1; 11 nucleotides line up with TRBD2. V was pared by 6 bases and J by 4 bases, with 20 bases of the junction left unmatched. Germline assignment: CDR1 DFQATT and CDR2 SNEGSKA (reference sequence). The length of the CDR3 is 19 residues. The CDR3 loop is CSARTLSGRASSAYNEQFF. In DNA form, the CDR3 reads TGCAGTGCCCGCACCCTTAGCGGGAGGGCGTCATCCGCATACAATGAGCAGTTCTTC.

The chain carries TRBV18 and TRBJ2-3; D not resolved. The germline V and J ends were trimmed by 2 bases and 6 bases, with 15 bases remaining between them. Germline V gene sequence: CDR1 KGHSH, CDR2 LQKENI. This CDR3 has 15 residues. Here the CDR3 reads CASSPLAVGKDTQYF. CDR3 DNA sequence: TGTGCCAGCTCACCATTGGCGGTGGGGAAGGATACGCAGTATTTT.

The gene calls are TRBV5-1 and TRBJ2-7; 8 bases are a match to TRBD1. This CDR3 is built from 17 residues. V shed 2 bases and J 1 base; nucleotides not matched to a gene: 11. Germline-derived CDR1 and CDR2 are SGHRS and YFSETQ. CDR3 DNA sequence: TGCGCCAGCAGCTTTTACCCGCTGACAGGGGTATCCTACGAGCAGTACTTC. Translation gives CASSFYPLTGVSYEQYF. Filled out from reference TRBV5-1 and TRBJ2-7, the complete variable domain reads KAGVTQTPRYLIKTRGQQVTLSCSPISGHRSVSWYQQTPGQGLQFLFEYFSETQRNKGNFPGRFSGRQFSNSRSEMNVSTLELGDSALYLCASSFYPLTGVSYEQYFGPGTRLTVT.

The chain combines TRBV4-1 with TRBJ2-2, with 13 bases identical to TRBD2. The CDR3 loop spans 19 amino acids. In germline, CDR1 is MGHRA, CDR2 YSYEKL. With 0 bases clipped from V and 3 bases from J, the junction kept 7 bases outside the gene matches. The CDR3 coding sequence is TGCGCCAGCAGCCAAGATCTGGGACTAGCGGGGAGATACACCGGGGAGCTGTTTTTT. Protein sequence: CASSQDLGLAGRYTGELFF.

This clonotype appeared once. The chain has TRBV7-2 and TRBJ1-2; TRBD1 matches 8 bases. This CDR3 is built from 14 residues. Germline CDR1 SGHTA, CDR2 FQGNSA. V shed 5 bases and J 2 bases; nucleotides not matched to a gene: 4. CDR3 bases: TGTGCCAGCAGCCCTCGACAGGGGAACTATGGCTACACCTTC. Its translation is CASSPRQGNYGYTF.

The CDR3 DNA reads TGCGCCAGCAGCTTGGGGACCGACCTCTCCTACGAGCAGTACTTC. It yields the protein CASSLGTDLSYEQYF. The chain combines TRBV5-1 with TRBJ2-7, with D hard to call. The CDR3 consists of 15 residues. The V end lost 0 bases, the J end lost 0 bases, and 10 bases lay between the germline ends. Germline V CDR1 and CDR2: SGHRS, YFSETQ.

The chain combines TRBV5-6 with TRBJ1-2; 8 nucleotides align to TRBD1. Germline V gives CDR1 SGHDT, CDR2 YYEEEE. This CDR3 has 13 amino acids. The ends lost 4 bases at V and 8 bases at J; junction bases unmatched: 7. The CDR3 loop is CASSRRSGGGYTF. In nucleotides, the CDR3 is TGTGCCAGCAGCCGGAGATCAGGGGGCGGCTACACCTTC.

The sample holds one count of this clonotype. Written as DNA, the CDR3 is TGTGCCAGCAGTCCGGACTCCCGACTCTCCTACGAGCAGTACTTC. It specifies CASSPDSRLSYEQYF. The chain combines TRBV12-3 or TRBV12-4 with TRBJ2-7, with a weak D call TRBD2 (5 bases). CDR3 length: 15 residues. Trimming stripped 5 bases from V and 0 bases from J, with 14 bases between.

Only one count was recorded for this clonotype. The chain carries TRBV7-9 and TRBJ1-2, with a possible D match to TRBD1 (6 bases). Trimming shortened V by 5 bases and J by 6 bases, and 13 bases separated the two germline ends. The CDR3 totals 13 residues. Germline CDR1 is SEHNR and CDR2 is FQNEAQ (reference sequence). This CDR3 is CASSPTQGHGYTF. CDR3 coding DNA: TGTGCCAGCAGCCCGACCCAGGGGCATGGCTACACCTTC.